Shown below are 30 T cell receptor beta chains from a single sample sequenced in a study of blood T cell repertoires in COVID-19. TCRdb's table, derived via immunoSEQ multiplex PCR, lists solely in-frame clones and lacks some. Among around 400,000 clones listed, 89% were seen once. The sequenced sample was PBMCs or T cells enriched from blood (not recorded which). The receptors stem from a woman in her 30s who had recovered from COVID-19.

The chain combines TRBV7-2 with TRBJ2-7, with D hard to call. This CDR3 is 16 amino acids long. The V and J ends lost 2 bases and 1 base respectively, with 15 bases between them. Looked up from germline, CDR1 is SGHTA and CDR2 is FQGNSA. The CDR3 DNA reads TGTGCCAGCAGCTTAAACGGCGGCGGAGTGTCCTACGAGCAGTACTTC. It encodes CASSLNGGGVSYEQYF.

The CDR3 region has the DNA TGTGCCAGCCGCCTAACAGGGGCCACTGAAGCTTTCTTT. This gives the protein CASRLTGATEAFF. The chain recombines TRBV28 with TRBJ1-1, with TRBD1 matching 7 bases. The CDR3 contains 13 residues. Germline V gene lookup returns CDR1 MDHEN and CDR2 SYDVKM. Losses at the gene ends were 8 bases for V and 4 bases for J; bases not matched to a gene: 7.

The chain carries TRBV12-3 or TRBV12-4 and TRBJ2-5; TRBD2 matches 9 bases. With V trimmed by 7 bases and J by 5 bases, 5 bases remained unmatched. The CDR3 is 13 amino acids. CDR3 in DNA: TGTGCCAGCACGCGGGCGGGAGGGGAGACCCAGTACTTC. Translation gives CASTRAGGETQYF.

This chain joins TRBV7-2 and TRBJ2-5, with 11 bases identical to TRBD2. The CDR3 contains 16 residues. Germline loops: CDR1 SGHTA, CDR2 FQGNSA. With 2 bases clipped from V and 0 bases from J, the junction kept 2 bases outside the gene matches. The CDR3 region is CASSLSSGGDQETQYF. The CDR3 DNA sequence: TGTGCCAGCAGCTTAAGTAGCGGGGGGGACCAAGAGACCCAGTACTTC.

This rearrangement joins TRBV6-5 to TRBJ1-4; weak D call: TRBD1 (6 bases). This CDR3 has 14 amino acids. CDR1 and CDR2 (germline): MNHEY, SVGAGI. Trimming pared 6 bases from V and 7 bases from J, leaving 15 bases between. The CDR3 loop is CASSLDSLGEKLFF. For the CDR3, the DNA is TGTGCCAGCAGCCTGGACAGTTTGGGTGAAAAACTGTTTTTT.

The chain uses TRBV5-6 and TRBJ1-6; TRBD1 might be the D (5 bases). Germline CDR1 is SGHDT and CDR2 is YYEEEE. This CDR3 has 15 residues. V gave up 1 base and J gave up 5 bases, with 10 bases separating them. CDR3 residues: CASSLNRIHNSPLHF. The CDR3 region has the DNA TGTGCCAGCAGCTTGAACAGGATACATAATTCACCCCTCCACTTT.

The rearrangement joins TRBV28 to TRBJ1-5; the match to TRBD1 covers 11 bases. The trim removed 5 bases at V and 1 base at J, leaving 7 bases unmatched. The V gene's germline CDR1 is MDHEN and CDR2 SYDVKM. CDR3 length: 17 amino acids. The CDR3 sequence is CASSRDRGFESNQPQHF. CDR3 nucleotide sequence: TGTGCCAGCAGTAGGGACAGGGGGTTCGAAAGCAATCAGCCCCAGCATTTT.

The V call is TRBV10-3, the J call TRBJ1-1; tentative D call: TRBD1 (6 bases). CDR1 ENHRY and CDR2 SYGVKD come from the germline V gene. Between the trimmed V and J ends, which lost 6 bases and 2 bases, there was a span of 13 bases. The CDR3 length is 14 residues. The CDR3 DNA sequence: TGTGCCATCAGCCAGGACAGTTTCAACACTGAAGCTTTCTTT. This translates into CAISQDSFNTEAFF.

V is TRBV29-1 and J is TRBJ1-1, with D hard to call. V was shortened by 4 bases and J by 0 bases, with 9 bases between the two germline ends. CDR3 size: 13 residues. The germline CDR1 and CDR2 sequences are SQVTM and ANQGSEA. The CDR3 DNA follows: TGCAGCGTTGGGGGAGGGATGAACACTGAAGCTTTCTTT. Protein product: CSVGGGMNTEAFF.

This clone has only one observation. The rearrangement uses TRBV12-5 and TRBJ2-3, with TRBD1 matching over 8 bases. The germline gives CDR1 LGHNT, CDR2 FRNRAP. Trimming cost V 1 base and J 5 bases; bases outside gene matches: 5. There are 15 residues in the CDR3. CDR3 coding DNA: TGTGCTAGTGGTTTGGGGACAGGGTATGGAGATACGCAGTATTTT. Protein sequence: CASGLGTGYGDTQYF.

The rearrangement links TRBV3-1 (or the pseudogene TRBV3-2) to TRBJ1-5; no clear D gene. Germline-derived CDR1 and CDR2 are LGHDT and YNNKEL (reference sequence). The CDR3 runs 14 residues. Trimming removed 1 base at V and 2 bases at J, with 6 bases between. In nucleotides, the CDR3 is TGTGCCAGCAGCCAAGCTGCGCGCAATCAGCCCCAGCATTTT. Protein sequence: CASSQAARNQPQHF.

CDR3 sequence reads: CSAIDSSSSYEQYF. In DNA form, the CDR3 reads TGCAGTGCTATTGATAGCTCCAGCTCCTACGAGCAGTACTTC. This chain connects TRBV20-1 to TRBJ2-7; no clear D gene. Trimming took 4 bases from V and 0 from J, leaving 13 bases between them. Per germline, CDR1 DFQATT and CDR2 SNEGSKA (reference sequence). The CDR3 contains 14 residues.

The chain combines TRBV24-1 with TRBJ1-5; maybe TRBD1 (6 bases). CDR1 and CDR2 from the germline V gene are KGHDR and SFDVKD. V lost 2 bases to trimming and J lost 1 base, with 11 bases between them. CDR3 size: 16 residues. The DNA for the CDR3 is TGTGCCACCAGTGATTCCAGGGGTTTCAGCAATCAGCCCCAGCATTTT. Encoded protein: CATSDSRGFSNQPQHF.

CDR3 bases: TGTGCCACACACCACTATTATTCTAGCGGGAGCTCCTACGAGCAGTACTTC. Encoded protein: CATHHYYSSGSSYEQYF. V gene TRBV2 combines with J gene TRBJ2-7, with TRBD2 identical over 10 bases. There are 17 residues in the CDR3. The J segment lost 0 bases and the V segment lost 10 bases, leaving 15 bases of the junction unmatched. Germline CDR1 is SNHLY and CDR2 is FYNNEI.

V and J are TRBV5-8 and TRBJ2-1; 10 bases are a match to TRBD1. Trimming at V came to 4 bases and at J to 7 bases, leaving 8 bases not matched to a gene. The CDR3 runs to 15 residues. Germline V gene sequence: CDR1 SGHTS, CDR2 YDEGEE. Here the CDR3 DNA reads TGTGCCAGCAGCCTTAAGGACAGGGGGAGGAATGAGCAGTTCTTC. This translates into CASSLKDRGRNEQFF.

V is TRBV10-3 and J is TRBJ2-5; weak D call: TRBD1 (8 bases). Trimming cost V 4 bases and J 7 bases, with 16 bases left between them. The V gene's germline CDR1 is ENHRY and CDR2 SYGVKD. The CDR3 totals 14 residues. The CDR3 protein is CAISAEQGEGTQYF. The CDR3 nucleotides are TGTGCCATCAGTGCCGAACAGGGGGAGGGGACCCAGTACTTC.

CDR3 protein: CASSPYGGLDGYTF. As DNA, the CDR3 is TGTGCCAGCAGCCCATACGGGGGTTTGGACGGCTACACCTTC. The V gene is TRBV9, the J gene TRBJ1-2; TRBD1 is a possible D gene (5 bases). V was cut by 4 bases and J by 8 bases, with 18 bases left in between. Germline CDR1 SGDLS, CDR2 YYNGEE. The CDR3 loop spans 14 amino acids. Filled out from reference TRBV9 and TRBJ1-2, the complete variable domain reads DSGVTQTPKHLITATGQRVTLRCSPRSGDLSVYWYQQSLDQGLQFLIQYYNGEERAKGNILERFSAQQFPDLHSELNLSSLELGDSALYFCASSPYGGLDGYTFGSGTRLTVV.

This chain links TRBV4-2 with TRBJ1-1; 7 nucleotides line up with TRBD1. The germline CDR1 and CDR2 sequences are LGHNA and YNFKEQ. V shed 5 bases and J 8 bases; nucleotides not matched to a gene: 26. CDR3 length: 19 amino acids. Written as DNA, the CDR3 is TGTGCCAGCAGCGGGAGACAGGGAGCGACGAGGGAGATACTCAGGGAAGCTTTCTTT. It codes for CASSGRQGATREILREAFF.

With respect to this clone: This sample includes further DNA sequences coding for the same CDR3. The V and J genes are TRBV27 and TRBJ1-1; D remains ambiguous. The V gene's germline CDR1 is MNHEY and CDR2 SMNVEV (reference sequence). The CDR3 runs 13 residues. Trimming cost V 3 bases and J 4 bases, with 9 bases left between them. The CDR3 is CASSLRVGTEAFF. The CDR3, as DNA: TGTGCCAGCAGTTTGCGGGTTGGCACTGAAGCTTTCTTT.

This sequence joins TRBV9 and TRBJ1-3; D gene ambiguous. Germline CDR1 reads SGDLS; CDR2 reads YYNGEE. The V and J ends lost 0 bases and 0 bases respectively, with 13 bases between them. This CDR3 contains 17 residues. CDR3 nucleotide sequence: TGTGCCAGCAGCGTAGTAGGTGAGGTTAGCTCTGGAAACACCATATATTTT. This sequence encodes CASSVVGEVSSGNTIYF.

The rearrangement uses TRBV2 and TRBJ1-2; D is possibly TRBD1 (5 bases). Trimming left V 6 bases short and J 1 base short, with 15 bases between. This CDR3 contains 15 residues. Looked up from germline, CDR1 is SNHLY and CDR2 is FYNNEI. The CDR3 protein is CASSGVKGRNYGYTF. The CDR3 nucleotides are TGTGCCAGCAGCGGCGTGAAGGGGCGTAACTATGGCTACACCTTC.

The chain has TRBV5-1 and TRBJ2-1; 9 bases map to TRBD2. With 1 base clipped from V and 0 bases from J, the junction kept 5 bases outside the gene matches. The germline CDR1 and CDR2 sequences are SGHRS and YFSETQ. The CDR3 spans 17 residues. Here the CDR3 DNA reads TGCGCCAGCAGCTTGTTTTCTAGCGGGACCTCCTACAATGAGCAGTTCTTC. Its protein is CASSLFSSGTSYNEQFF.

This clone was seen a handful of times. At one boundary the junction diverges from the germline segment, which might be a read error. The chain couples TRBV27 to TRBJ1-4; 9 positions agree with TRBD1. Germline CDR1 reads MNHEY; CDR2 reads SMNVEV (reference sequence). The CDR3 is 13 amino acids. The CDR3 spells CASSRGQGYSEVF. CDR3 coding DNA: TGTGCCAGCAGCCGGGGACAGGGATACTCTGAGGTTTTT.

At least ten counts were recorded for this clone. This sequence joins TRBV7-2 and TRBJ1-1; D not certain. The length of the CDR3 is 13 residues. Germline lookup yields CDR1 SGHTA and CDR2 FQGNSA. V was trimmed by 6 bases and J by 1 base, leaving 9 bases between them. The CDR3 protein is CASRTGRNTEAFF. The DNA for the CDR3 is TGTGCCAGCAGAACCGGGAGGAACACTGAAGCTTTCTTT.

The CDR3 spells CATSDPGGPYNEQFF. The DNA of the CDR3 is TGTGCCACCAGTGACCCGGGGGGGCCCTACAATGAGCAGTTCTTC. The V call is TRBV24-1, the J call TRBJ2-1; the match to TRBD2 covers 8 bases. The CDR3 loop spans 15 amino acids. Germline CDR1 reads KGHDR; CDR2 reads SFDVKD. Unmatched junction bases numbered 3, after V lost 4 bases and J lost 2 bases.

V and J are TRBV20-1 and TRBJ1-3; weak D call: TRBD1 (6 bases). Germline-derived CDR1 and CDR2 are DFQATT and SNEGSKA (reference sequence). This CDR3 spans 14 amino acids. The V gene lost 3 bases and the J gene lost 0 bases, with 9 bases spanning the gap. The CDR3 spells CSASHRDSGNTIYF. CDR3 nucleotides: TGCAGTGCTAGTCACAGGGACTCTGGAAACACCATATATTTT.

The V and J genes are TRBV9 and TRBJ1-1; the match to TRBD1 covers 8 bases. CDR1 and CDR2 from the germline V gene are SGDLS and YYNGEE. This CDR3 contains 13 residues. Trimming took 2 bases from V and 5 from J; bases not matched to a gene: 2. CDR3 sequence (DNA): TGTGCCAGCAGCGTCGGACAGGGAACTGAAGCTTTCTTT. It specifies CASSVGQGTEAFF.

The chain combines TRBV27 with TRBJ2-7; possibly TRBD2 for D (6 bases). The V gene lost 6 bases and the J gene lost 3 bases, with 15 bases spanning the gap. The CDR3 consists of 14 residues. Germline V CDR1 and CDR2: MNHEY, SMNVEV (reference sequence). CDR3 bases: TGTGCCAGCAGAATCGCGGGGCAAAACTACGAGCAGTACTTC. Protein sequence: CASRIAGQNYEQYF.

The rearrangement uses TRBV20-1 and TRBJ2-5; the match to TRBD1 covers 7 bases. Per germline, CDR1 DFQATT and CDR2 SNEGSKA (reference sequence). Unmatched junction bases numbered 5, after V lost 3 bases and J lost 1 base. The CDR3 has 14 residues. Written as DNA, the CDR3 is TGCAGTGCTAGTCTGACAGGGACCCAAGAGACCCAGTACTTC. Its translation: CSASLTGTQETQYF.

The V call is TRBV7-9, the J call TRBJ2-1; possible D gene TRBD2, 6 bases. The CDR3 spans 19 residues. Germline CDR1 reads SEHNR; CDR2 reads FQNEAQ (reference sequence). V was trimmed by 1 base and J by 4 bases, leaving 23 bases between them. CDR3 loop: CASSLGSLRLGIRYNEQFF. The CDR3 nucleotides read TGTGCCAGCAGCTTAGGTTCCCTTCGACTAGGGATAAGATACAATGAGCAGTTCTTC.